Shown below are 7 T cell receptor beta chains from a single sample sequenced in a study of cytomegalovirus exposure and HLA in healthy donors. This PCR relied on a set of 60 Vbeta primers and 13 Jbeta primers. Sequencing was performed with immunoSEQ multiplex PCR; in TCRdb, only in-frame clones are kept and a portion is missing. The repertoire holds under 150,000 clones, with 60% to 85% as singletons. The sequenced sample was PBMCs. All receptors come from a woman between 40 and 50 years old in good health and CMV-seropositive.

Here the CDR3 reads CASSQPRQGPTPFF. The CDR3 region has the DNA TGCGCCAGCAGCCAACCTCGACAGGGCCCTACACCTTTCTTT. V and J are TRBV4-1 and TRBJ1-1; 7 bases line up with TRBD1. Germline CDR1 and CDR2: MGHRA and YSYEKL. The CDR3 is 14 amino acids. Trimming took 2 bases from V and 12 from J; bases not matched to a gene: 12.

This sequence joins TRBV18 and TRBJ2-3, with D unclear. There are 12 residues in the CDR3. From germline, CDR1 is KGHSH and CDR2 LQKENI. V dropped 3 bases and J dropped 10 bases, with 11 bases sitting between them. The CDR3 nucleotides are TGTGCCAGCTCACCTACGGTAAGTCCGCAGTATTTT. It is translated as CASSPTVSPQYF.

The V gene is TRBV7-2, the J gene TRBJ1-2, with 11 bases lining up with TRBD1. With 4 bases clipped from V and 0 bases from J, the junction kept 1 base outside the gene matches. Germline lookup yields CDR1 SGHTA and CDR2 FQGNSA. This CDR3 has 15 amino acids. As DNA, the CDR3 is TGTGCCAGCAGCTCGGGACAGGGGGCTAACTATGGCTACACCTTC. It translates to CASSSGQGANYGYTF.

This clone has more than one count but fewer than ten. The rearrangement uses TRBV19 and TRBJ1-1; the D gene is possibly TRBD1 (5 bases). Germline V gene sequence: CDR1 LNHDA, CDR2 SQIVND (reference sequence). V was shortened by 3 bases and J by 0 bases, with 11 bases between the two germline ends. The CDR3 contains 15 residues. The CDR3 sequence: CASSIGGRMNTEAFF. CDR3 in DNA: TGTGCCAGTAGTATTGGGGGGAGGATGAACACTGAAGCTTTCTTT.

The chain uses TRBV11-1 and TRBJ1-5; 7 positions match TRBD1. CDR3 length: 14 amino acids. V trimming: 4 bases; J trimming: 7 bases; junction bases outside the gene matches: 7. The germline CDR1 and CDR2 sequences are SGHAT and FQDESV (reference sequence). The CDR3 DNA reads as TGTGCCAGCAGCTCAGGACAGGCAGGCCAGCCCCAGCATTTT. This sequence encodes CASSSGQAGQPQHF.

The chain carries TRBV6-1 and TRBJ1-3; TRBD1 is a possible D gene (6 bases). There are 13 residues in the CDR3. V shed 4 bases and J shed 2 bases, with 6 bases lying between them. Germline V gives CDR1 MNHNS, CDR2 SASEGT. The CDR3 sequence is CASSGTAGNTIYF. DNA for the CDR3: TGTGCCAGCAGTGGGACAGCTGGAAACACCATATATTTT.

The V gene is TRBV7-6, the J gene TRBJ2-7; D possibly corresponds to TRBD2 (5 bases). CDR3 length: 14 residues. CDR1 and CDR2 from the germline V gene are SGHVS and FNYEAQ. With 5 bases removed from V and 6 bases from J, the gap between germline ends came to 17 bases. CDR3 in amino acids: CASSPQAEGGEQYF. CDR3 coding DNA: TGTGCCAGCAGCCCCCAAGCTGAGGGTGGCGAGCAGTACTTC.